The next 27 T cell receptor beta chains were all read from a single sample in a study of glioma-infiltrating T cells after dendritic cell vaccination. Clones were read by immunoSEQ multiplex PCR, and TCRdb kept only the in-frame ones, dropping some. The sample yields some 99,000 clones, 65% to 85% seen once. Sample time point: after dendritic cell vaccination, including at tumor progression/relapse. This sample comprised blood, obtained after dendritic cell vaccination. The source of these receptors is a human donor with glioblastoma.

V is TRBV29-1 and J is TRBJ2-5; D unresolved. The J call may be wrong; the DNA end is better matched by TRBJ2-7. The CDR3 sequence is 11 residues long. The germline V gene encodes CDR1 SQVTM and CDR2 ANQGSEA. The CDR3 bases are TGCAGCGTTGACCTAGATTACGAGCAGTACTTC. Translated, it gives CSVDLDYEQYF.

The chain employs TRBV19 and TRBJ1-5, with D possibly matching TRBD1 (5 bases). V dropped 10 bases and J dropped 15 bases, with 16 bases sitting between them. Looked up from germline, CDR1 is LNHDA and CDR2 is SQIVND (reference sequence). CDR3 length: 10 amino acids. The CDR3 DNA is TGTGCCACCGGGTTGGGGGGTACGCATTTT. It encodes CATGLGGTHF. Complete variable domain (other parts from reference TRBV19 and TRBJ1-5): DGGITQSPKYLFRKEGQNVTLSCEQNLNHDAMYWYRQDPGQGLRLIYYSQIVNDFQKGDIAEGYSVSREKKESFPLTVTSAQKNPTAFYLCATGLGGTHFGDGTRLSIL.

This clone has just a few counts. The chain combines TRBV19 with TRBJ2-1, with 13 nucleotides matching TRBD2. Germline CDR1 reads LNHDA; CDR2 reads SQIVND (reference sequence). The CDR3 contains 16 residues. J lost 9 bases, V lost 7 bases, and 12 bases had no gene match. The CDR3 region has the DNA TGTGCCAGTACCGTCCCTACTAGCGGGAGGGCCTTTGAGCAGTTCTTC. Its protein is CASTVPTSGRAFEQFF.

The genes are TRBV19 and TRBJ1-2; 9 nucleotides line up with TRBD1. Per the germline V gene, CDR1 is LNHDA and CDR2 is SQIVND (reference sequence). This CDR3 contains 15 residues. V shed 9 bases and J 4 bases; nucleotides not matched to a gene: 12. CDR3 bases: TGTGCCAGCAGAGAGAGAGGACAGGGGACCTATGGCTACACCTTC. Translating gives CASRERGQGTYGYTF.

The genes are TRBV27 and TRBJ2-1; 15 positions agree with TRBD2. With V trimmed by 2 bases and J by 6 bases, 8 bases remained unmatched. The CDR3 extends over 18 amino acids. CDR1 is MNHEY and CDR2 is SMNVEV in the germline V gene (reference sequence). CDR3 nucleotide sequence: TGTGCCAGCAGTTTAAACGGACTAGCGGGAGGGCTGGGCAATGAGCAGTTCTTC. It encodes CASSLNGLAGGLGNEQFF.

This clone was seen only once. The rearrangement uses TRBV4-1 and TRBJ2-5; TRBD2 aligns across 9 bases. CDR1 and CDR2 (germline): MGHRA, YSYEKL. There are 16 residues in the CDR3. Losses at the gene ends were 0 bases for V and 5 bases for J; bases not matched to a gene: 7. The CDR3 DNA is TGCGCCAGCAGCCAAGACCGACCGGGGACTAGCGAGACCCAGTACTTC. It yields the protein CASSQDRPGTSETQYF.

The chain carries TRBV5-1 and TRBJ1-1; no clear D. V was clipped by 0 bases and J by 5 bases, with 8 bases between them. This CDR3 has 13 amino acids. Germline V lookup: CDR1 SGHRS, CDR2 YFSETQ. In nucleotides, the CDR3 is TGCGCCAGCAGCTTGGCTGCGAGAACTGAAGCTTTCTTT. This codes for CASSLAARTEAFF. Drawing the rest from reference TRBV5-1 and TRBJ1-1, the complete variable domain is KAGVTQTPRYLIKTRGQQVTLSCSPISGHRSVSWYQQTPGQGLQFLFEYFSETQRNKGNFPGRFSGRQFSNSRSEMNVSTLELGDSALYLCASSLAARTEAFFGQGTRLTVV.

The gene calls are TRBV15 and TRBJ2-1; a possible D gene is TRBD2 (6 bases). The germline V and J ends were trimmed by 5 bases and 14 bases, with 37 bases remaining between them. The germline gives CDR1 LNHNV, CDR2 YYDKDF (reference sequence). This CDR3 region has 19 residues. The DNA of the CDR3 is TGTGCCACCAGCTCTGGTGGGGCGGGATGGAAGTCACGACTTAAATCGGAGTTCTTC. Its translation: CATSSGGAGWKSRLKSEFF.

As regards this clone: The same CDR3 is also encoded by other DNA sequences in this sample. The chain has TRBV5-4 and TRBJ2-7; perhaps TRBD2 as D (5 bases). The CDR3 contains 14 residues. Trimming shortened V by 4 bases and J by 2 bases, and 13 bases separated the two germline ends. The germline CDR1 and CDR2 sequences are SGHNT and YYREEE (reference sequence). CDR3 in amino acids: CASSLTSSPYEQYF. In DNA, the CDR3 is TGTGCCAGCAGCCTAACTAGTAGCCCCTACGAGCAGTACTTC.

The chain employs TRBV5-1 and TRBJ2-7; the match to TRBD1 covers 10 bases. The J segment lost 2 bases and the V segment lost 1 base, leaving 3 bases of the junction unmatched. CDR3 length: 15 amino acids. Germline-derived CDR1 and CDR2 are SGHRS and YFSETQ. CDR3 bases: TGCGCCAGCAGCTTGACCGGGACAGGGGCCTACGAGCAGTACTTC. Encoded protein: CASSLTGTGAYEQYF.

The V call is TRBV18, the J call TRBJ2-7; D might be TRBD1 (6 bases). CDR1 is KGHSH and CDR2 is LQKENI in the germline V gene. The CDR3 extends over 14 amino acids. V was pared by 5 bases and J by 6 bases, with 17 bases between. This CDR3 is CASSFGQKVFEQYF. CDR3 DNA sequence: TGTGCCAGCTCATTCGGACAGAAAGTCTTCGAGCAGTACTTC.

The chain employs TRBV30 and TRBJ2-5; 10 positions agree with TRBD2. V lost 1 base and J lost 4; bases outside the gene matches: 6. The CDR3 is 15 amino acids. Germline V gene lookup returns CDR1 GTSNPN and CDR2 SVGIG (reference sequence). CDR3 nucleotides: TGTGCCTGGAGTGGGGGTAGCGGGGGGCGAGAGACCCAGTACTTC. Translation gives CAWSGGSGGRETQYF.

This clone was counted a few times. The V call is TRBV7-3, the J call TRBJ2-2; possibly TRBD2 for D (6 bases). Trimming took off 1 base at V and 0 bases at J, with 15 bases between the two ends. This CDR3 has 18 residues. CDR1 and CDR2 (germline): SGHTA, FQGTGA. This CDR3 reads CASSLMGRTLANTGELFF. CDR3 DNA: TGTGCCAGCAGCTTAATGGGGAGGACGCTCGCGAACACCGGGGAGCTGTTTTTT.

The chain couples TRBV18 to TRBJ2-7; 7 positions match TRBD2. V trimming: 2 bases; J trimming: 9 bases; junction bases outside the gene matches: 10. The CDR3 is made up of 14 amino acids. Germline values: CDR1 KGHSH, CDR2 LQKENI. CDR3 protein: CASSPGGGGSGQYF. In nucleotides, the CDR3 is TGTGCCAGCTCACCAGGCGGGGGAGGGTCCGGGCAGTACTTC.

The V gene is TRBV6-1, the J gene TRBJ2-7; D gene uncertain. This CDR3 spans 11 amino acids. V was shortened by 5 bases and J by 9 bases, with 11 bases between the two germline ends. The germline gives CDR1 MNHNS, CDR2 SASEGT. The CDR3 is CASSYNQAQYF. The CDR3 DNA reads TGTGCCAGCAGTTACAACCAGGCGCAGTACTTC.

The chain carries TRBV27 and TRBJ1-3; D unclear. The CDR3 spans 12 residues. Trimming took off 11 bases at V and 9 bases at J, with 17 bases between the two ends. Germline V CDR1 and CDR2: MNHEY, SMNVEV (reference sequence). This CDR3 reads CAGPTTRSTIYF. CDR3 bases: TGTGCCGGCCCCACGACTAGGAGCACCATATATTTT.

The chain combines TRBV5-1 with TRBJ1-3; the match to TRBD1 covers 7 bases. Germline V lookup: CDR1 SGHRS, CDR2 YFSETQ. The CDR3 has 16 amino acids. V dropped 0 bases and J dropped 2; count of bases not matched to a gene: 5. CDR3 sequence reads: CASSLVGQFTGNTIYF. In DNA, the CDR3 is TGCGCCAGCAGCTTGGTGGGACAGTTTACTGGAAACACCATATATTTT.

This chain uses TRBV27 with TRBJ2-7; 8 nucleotides line up with TRBD1. V gave up 5 bases and J gave up 2 bases; unmatched junction bases: 8. The germline V gene encodes CDR1 MNHEY and CDR2 SMNVEV (reference sequence). The CDR3 loop spans 15 amino acids. CDR3 loop: CASSKDRAHTYEQYF. DNA for the CDR3: TGTGCCAGCAGTAAGGACAGGGCACACACCTACGAGCAGTACTTC.

The rearrangement links TRBV28 to TRBJ1-2, with 12 bases that match TRBD1. The CDR3 is 14 residues long. In germline, CDR1 is MDHEN, CDR2 SYDVKM. The V gene end was trimmed by 3 bases and the J gene end by 8 bases; junction bases not matched to a gene: 4. The CDR3 nucleotides are TGTGCCAGCAGTTTGGGACAGGGGGCGCGGGGCTACACCTTC. It codes for CASSLGQGARGYTF.

The chain is built from TRBV7-9 and TRBJ1-1, with 9 positions matching TRBD1. This CDR3 is built from 13 residues. The J segment lost 5 bases and the V segment lost 6 bases, leaving 4 bases of the junction unmatched. CDR1 SEHNR and CDR2 FQNEAQ come from the germline V gene (reference sequence). The CDR3 sequence is CASSDRGGTEAFF. The CDR3 DNA follows: TGTGCCAGCAGTGACAGGGGGGGAACTGAAGCTTTCTTT.

The rearrangement uses TRBV30 and TRBJ1-5; D uncertain. V shed 1 base and J shed 3 bases, with 7 bases lying between them. The CDR3 has 13 residues. Per the germline V gene, CDR1 is GTSNPN and CDR2 is SVGIG (reference sequence). The CDR3 spells CAWSGQSNQPQHF. The CDR3 DNA sequence: TGTGCCTGGAGTGGGCAGTCCAATCAGCCCCAGCATTTT.

The genes are TRBV6-6 and TRBJ1-2; possible D gene TRBD1, 5 bases. Germline loops: CDR1 MNHNY, CDR2 SVGAGI (reference sequence). The CDR3 consists of 14 residues. Trimming took off 7 bases at V and 7 bases at J, with 19 bases between the two ends. The CDR3: CASNSRGYSGGYTF. In DNA, the CDR3 is TGTGCCAGCAACTCACGGGGGTATTCGGGTGGCTACACCTTC.

The CDR3 coding sequence is TGTGCCAGCAGTAACGGACAGGGGGGATACGAGCAGTACTTC. Its translation is CASSNGQGGYEQYF. The chain combines TRBV27 with TRBJ2-7, with TRBD1 identical over 10 bases. The CDR3 sequence is 14 residues long. V shed 5 bases, J shed 4 bases, and the junction held 5 bases outside the gene matches. Per germline, CDR1 MNHEY and CDR2 SMNVEV (reference sequence).

This sequence joins TRBV6-5 and TRBJ1-3, with 9 bases fitting TRBD1. The ends lost 4 bases at V and 6 bases at J; junction bases unmatched: 7. This CDR3 region has 15 residues. Germline V gene data show CDR1 as MNHEY and CDR2 as SVGAGI. CDR3 sequence reads: CASSSRQGGLNTIYF. CDR3 coding DNA: TGTGCCAGCAGTTCCCGACAGGGGGGTTTAAACACCATATATTTT.

The chain is built from TRBV5-4 and TRBJ2-2; 11 nucleotides agree with TRBD2. V dropped 2 bases and J dropped 5; count of bases not matched to a gene: 5. The CDR3 sequence is 16 residues long. Germline CDR1 SGHNT, CDR2 YYREEE (reference sequence). The CDR3 DNA follows: TGTGCCAGCAGCTTACAACTAGCGGGGGCAACCGGGGAGCTGTTTTTT. It is translated as CASSLQLAGATGELFF.

The genes are TRBV6-5 and TRBJ2-7; TRBD1 aligns across 8 bases. Per germline, CDR1 MNHEY and CDR2 SVGAGI. The CDR3 spans 13 residues. V was clipped by 6 bases and J by 6 bases; unmatched bases: 7. CDR3 in amino acids: CASRQGAGREQYF. The CDR3 region has the DNA TGTGCCAGCAGGCAGGGGGCGGGTCGCGAGCAGTACTTC.

V and J are TRBV5-4 and TRBJ2-5; D gene ambiguous. The germline CDR1 and CDR2 sequences are SGHNT and YYREEE (reference sequence). The germline V and J ends were trimmed by 4 bases and 3 bases, with 22 bases remaining between them. The CDR3 sequence is 17 residues long. CDR3 DNA: TGTGCCAGCAGCCCCCAGCCGACTGACCCGATCAAAGAGACCCAGTACTTC. Protein: CASSPQPTDPIKETQYF.